This is a list of T cell receptor beta chains from one sample in a study of CD8+ T cells in alopecia areata. Some clones are missing from TCRdb's copy, which holds only in-frame ones; the method was immunoSEQ multiplex PCR. The top ten hold 3% to 3.5% of the sample, which has roughly 180,000 clones, 45% to 65% seen once. The source was CD4+ T cells sorted from blood, collected at week 4, from a patient treated with tofacitinib. The receptors derive from a human donor with alopecia areata. Each CDR3 is given with its conserved first and last residue. Each record gives: D gene, clone size, J gene, V gene, CDR3 protein, CDR3 DNA. The D gene is left open where the match is weak. Size tells how often a clone was seen (once, few, many) or the class of an expanded clone, and some rows leave it out.

d_gene: NA; abundance: few; j_gene: TRBJ1-1; v_gene: TRBV23-1; CDR3aa: CASGRPDVETEAFF; CDR3nt: TGCGCCAGCGGAAGACCAGACGTTGAGACTGAAGCTTTCTTT
d_gene: NA; abundance: NA; j_gene: TRBJ1-1; v_gene: TRBV29-1; CDR3aa: CSVARDRGDTEAFF; CDR3nt: TGCAGCGTTGCGCGGGACCGAGGGGACACTGAAGCTTTCTTT
d_gene: NA; abundance: NA; j_gene: TRBJ2-2; v_gene: TRBV30; CDR3aa: CAWSVTGRSGELFF; CDR3nt: TGTGCCTGGAGTGTAACAGGGAGGTCCGGGGAGCTGTTTTTT
d_gene: TRBD1; abundance: once; j_gene: TRBJ2-5; v_gene: TRBV5-6; CDR3aa: CASSLRGPETQYF; CDR3nt: TGTGCCAGCAGCTTGAGGGGGCCGGAGACCCAGTACTTC
d_gene: NA; abundance: NA; j_gene: TRBJ1-1; v_gene: TRBV29-1; CDR3aa: CSVEGGLNTEAFF; CDR3nt: TGCAGCGTTGAAGGGGGATTGAACACTGAAGCTTTCTTT
d_gene: NA; abundance: NA; j_gene: TRBJ1-1; v_gene: TRBV7-9; CDR3aa: CASSLAGLGTEAFF; CDR3nt: TGTGCCAGCAGCTTAGCTGGGTTAGGCACTGAAGCTTTCTTT
d_gene: NA; abundance: NA; j_gene: TRBJ1-1; v_gene: TRBV9; CDR3aa: CASSARWGKGELNTEAFF; CDR3nt: TGTGCCAGCAGCGCGAGGTGGGGAAAGGGAGAGCTGAACACTGAAGCTTTCTTT
d_gene: NA; abundance: NA; j_gene: TRBJ1-5; v_gene: TRBV29-1; CDR3aa: CSVVENSNQPQHF; CDR3nt: TGCAGCGTTGTAGAGAATAGCAATCAGCCCCAGCATTTT
d_gene: TRBD1; abundance: NA; j_gene: TRBJ2-1; v_gene: TRBV30; CDR3aa: CAWSQTGVREQFF; CDR3nt: TGTGCCTGGAGTCAGACAGGGGTCCGCGAGCAGTTCTTC
d_gene: TRBD1; abundance: NA; j_gene: TRBJ2-7; v_gene: TRBV6-6; CDR3aa: CASSKGQTYEQYF; CDR3nt: TGTGCCAGCAGTAAGGGACAGACATACGAGCAGTACTTC
d_gene: NA; abundance: NA; j_gene: TRBJ1-4; v_gene: TRBV10-3; CDR3aa: CAISQQGHGEKLFF; CDR3nt: TGTGCCATCAGCCAACAGGGCCATGGCGAAAAACTGTTTTTT
d_gene: NA; abundance: NA; j_gene: TRBJ2-7; v_gene: TRBV4-1; CDR3aa: CASSLLGSAQYF; CDR3nt: TGCGCCAGCAGCCTCCTGGGGTCTGCGCAGTACTTC
d_gene: TRBD2; abundance: NA; j_gene: TRBJ2-7; v_gene: TRBV5-1; CDR3aa: CASSLLAGVSYEQYF; CDR3nt: TGCGCCAGCAGCTTGCTAGCGGGAGTCTCCTACGAGCAGTACTTC
d_gene: TRBD1; abundance: few; j_gene: TRBJ2-4; v_gene: TRBV19; CDR3aa: CASTDRVTIQYF; CDR3nt: TGTGCCAGCACGGACAGGGTAACCATTCAGTACTTC
d_gene: TRBD2; abundance: once; j_gene: TRBJ2-3; v_gene: TRBV30; CDR3aa: CAWALRLAGSTDTQYF; CDR3nt: TGTGCCTGGGCCCTGAGACTAGCGGGGAGCACAGATACGCAGTATTTT
d_gene: TRBD1; abundance: once; j_gene: TRBJ1-5; v_gene: TRBV7-8; CDR3aa: CASSLEGTGLQPQHF; CDR3nt: TGTGCCAGCAGCTTAGAGGGGACAGGGTTGCAGCCCCAGCATTTT
d_gene: NA; abundance: NA; j_gene: TRBJ1-6; v_gene: TRBV7-3; CDR3aa: CASSFRAKDNSPLHF; CDR3nt: TGTGCCAGCAGCTTCCGGGCGAAGGATAATTCACCCCTCCACTTT
d_gene: NA; abundance: NA; j_gene: TRBJ1-5; v_gene: TRBV11-2; CDR3aa: CASSLFSGRPQHF; CDR3nt: TGTGCCAGCAGCTTATTTTCCGGTCGACCCCAGCATTTT
d_gene: NA; abundance: NA; j_gene: TRBJ2-7; v_gene: TRBV30; CDR3aa: CAWSLKTGEDPRKQYF; CDR3nt: TGTGCCTGGAGCCTCAAGACAGGAGAAGACCCTCGGAAGCAGTACTTC
d_gene: NA; abundance: NA; j_gene: TRBJ1-2; v_gene: TRBV19; CDR3aa: CASSIRRDRVSGYTF; CDR3nt: TGTGCCAGTAGTATTCGGCGGGATAGGGTATCCGGCTACACCTTC
d_gene: TRBD1; abundance: NA; j_gene: TRBJ1-1; v_gene: TRBV6-6; CDR3aa: CASRPTGAGTEAFF; CDR3nt: TGTGCCAGCAGACCTACAGGGGCGGGCACTGAAGCTTTCTTT
d_gene: NA; abundance: NA; j_gene: TRBJ2-1; v_gene: TRBV29-1; CDR3aa: CSAGPGLNEQFF; CDR3nt: TGCAGTGCCGGGCCTGGGCTGAATGAGCAGTTCTTC
d_gene: NA; abundance: NA; j_gene: TRBJ1-1; v_gene: TRBV29-1; CDR3aa: CSVTGSLNTEAFF; CDR3nt: TGCAGCGTAACAGGCAGTTTGAACACTGAAGCTTTCTTT
d_gene: TRBD1; abundance: NA; j_gene: TRBJ1-2; v_gene: TRBV5-4; CDR3aa: CASRRTGGDGGYTF; CDR3nt: TGTGCCAGCAGACGTACAGGGGGCGACGGTGGCTACACCTTC
d_gene: NA; abundance: NA; j_gene: TRBJ1-2; v_gene: TRBV2; CDR3aa: CASSDRLNYGYTF; CDR3nt: TGTGCCAGCAGTGATAGACTCAACTATGGCTACACCTTC
d_gene: NA; abundance: NA; j_gene: TRBJ1-1; v_gene: TRBV28; CDR3aa: CASGWTAITEAFF; CDR3nt: TGTGCCAGCGGCTGGACAGCAATAACTGAAGCTTTCTTT
d_gene: NA; abundance: NA; j_gene: TRBJ2-5; v_gene: TRBV5-4; CDR3aa: CASIRDNGEETQYF; CDR3nt: TGTGCCAGCATCCGGGACAACGGGGAAGAGACCCAGTACTTC
d_gene: NA; abundance: NA; j_gene: TRBJ2-1; v_gene: TRBV29-1; CDR3aa: CSVEGGKSSYNEQFF; CDR3nt: TGCAGCGTTGAGGGCGGAAAAAGCTCCTACAATGAGCAGTTCTTC
d_gene: NA; abundance: NA; j_gene: TRBJ1-1; v_gene: TRBV6-4; CDR3aa: CASSMDSVNTEAFF; CDR3nt: TGTGCCAGCAGTATGGACAGCGTTAACACTGAAGCTTTCTTT
d_gene: TRBD1; abundance: NA; j_gene: TRBJ2-5; v_gene: TRBV20-1; CDR3aa: CSAYRGETQYF; CDR3nt: TGCAGTGCATACAGGGGTGAGACCCAGTACTTC
d_gene: NA; abundance: NA; j_gene: TRBJ2-3; v_gene: TRBV30; CDR3aa: CAWRESVDTQYF; CDR3nt: TGTGCCTGGAGGGAGAGCGTAGATACGCAGTATTTT
d_gene: NA; abundance: NA; j_gene: TRBJ2-5; v_gene: TRBV30; CDR3aa: CAWSLGGKETQYF; CDR3nt: TGTGCCTGGAGTCTTGGAGGGAAAGAGACCCAGTACTTC
d_gene: TRBD1; abundance: NA; j_gene: TRBJ2-7; v_gene: TRBV29-1; CDR3aa: CSVELPTGARNLRYEQYF; CDR3nt: TGCAGCGTTGAACTCCCCACAGGGGCGAGGAACTTGCGCTACGAGCAGTACTTC
d_gene: NA; abundance: few; j_gene: TRBJ1-4; v_gene: TRBV29-1; CDR3aa: CSVLVTGTANEKLFF; CDR3nt: TGCAGCGTCCTCGTCACCGGGACTGCGAATGAAAAACTGTTTTTT
d_gene: TRBD2; abundance: NA; j_gene: TRBJ2-5; v_gene: TRBV7-3; CDR3aa: CASSSAGAETQYF; CDR3nt: TGTGCCAGCAGCTCAGCGGGGGCTGAGACCCAGTACTTC
d_gene: TRBD1; abundance: NA; j_gene: TRBJ2-7; v_gene: TRBV30; CDR3aa: CAWSAGATGAYEQYF; CDR3nt: TGTGCCTGGAGTGCCGGGGCGACAGGGGCCTACGAGCAGTACTTC
d_gene: NA; abundance: NA; j_gene: TRBJ2-6; v_gene: TRBV6-1; CDR3aa: CASSDISGANVLTF; CDR3nt: TGTGCCAGCAGTGATATCTCTGGGGCCAACGTCCTGACTTTC
d_gene: TRBD1; abundance: NA; j_gene: TRBJ2-5; v_gene: TRBV5-1; CDR3aa: CASSQFPGGGETQYF; CDR3nt: TGCGCCAGCAGCCAATTTCCAGGGGGCGGCGAGACCCAGTACTTC
d_gene: NA; abundance: NA; j_gene: TRBJ2-6; v_gene: TRBV6-1; CDR3aa: CASSGWGRSGANVLTF; CDR3nt: TGTGCCAGCAGTGGCTGGGGGCGCTCCGGGGCCAACGTCCTGACTTTC
d_gene: NA; abundance: NA; j_gene: TRBJ1-2; v_gene: TRBV11-2; CDR3aa: CASSPSGKYGYTF; CDR3nt: TGTGCCAGCAGCCCTTCGGGGAAGTATGGCTACACCTTC